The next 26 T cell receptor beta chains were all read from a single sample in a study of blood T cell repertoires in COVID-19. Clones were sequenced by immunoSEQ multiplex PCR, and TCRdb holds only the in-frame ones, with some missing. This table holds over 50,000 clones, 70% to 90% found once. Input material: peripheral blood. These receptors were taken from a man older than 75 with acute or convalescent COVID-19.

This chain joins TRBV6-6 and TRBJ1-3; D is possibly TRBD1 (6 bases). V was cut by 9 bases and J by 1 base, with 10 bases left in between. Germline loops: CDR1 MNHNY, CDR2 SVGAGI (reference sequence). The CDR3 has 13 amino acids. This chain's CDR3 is CASGQPSGNTIYF. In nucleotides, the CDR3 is TGTGCCAGTGGACAGCCGTCTGGAAACACCATATATTTT.

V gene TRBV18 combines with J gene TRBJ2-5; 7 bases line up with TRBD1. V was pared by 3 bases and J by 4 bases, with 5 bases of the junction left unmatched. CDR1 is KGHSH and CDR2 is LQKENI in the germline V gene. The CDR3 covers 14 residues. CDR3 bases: TGTGCCAGCTCACCGGGACAGCGGCGAGAGACCCAGTACTTC. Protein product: CASSPGQRRETQYF.

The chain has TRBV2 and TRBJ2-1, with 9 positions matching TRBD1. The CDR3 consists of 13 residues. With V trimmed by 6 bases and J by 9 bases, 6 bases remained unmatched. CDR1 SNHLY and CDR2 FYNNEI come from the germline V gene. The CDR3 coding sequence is TGTGCCAGCAGGACAGGGGGAAGTGGTGAGCAGTTCTTC. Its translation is CASRTGGSGEQFF. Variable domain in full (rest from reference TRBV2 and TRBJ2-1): EPEVTQTPSHQVTQMGQEVILRCVPISNHLYFYWYRQILGQKVEFLVSFYNNEISEKSEIFDDQFSVERPDGSNFTLKIRSTKLEDSAMYFCASRTGGSGEQFFGPGTRLTVL.

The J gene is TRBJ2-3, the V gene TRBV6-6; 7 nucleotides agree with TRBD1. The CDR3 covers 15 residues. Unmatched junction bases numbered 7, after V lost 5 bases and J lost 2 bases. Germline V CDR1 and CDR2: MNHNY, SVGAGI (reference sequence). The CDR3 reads CASSGGQVYTDTQYF. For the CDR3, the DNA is TGTGCCAGCAGTGGCGGACAGGTTTACACAGATACGCAGTATTTT.

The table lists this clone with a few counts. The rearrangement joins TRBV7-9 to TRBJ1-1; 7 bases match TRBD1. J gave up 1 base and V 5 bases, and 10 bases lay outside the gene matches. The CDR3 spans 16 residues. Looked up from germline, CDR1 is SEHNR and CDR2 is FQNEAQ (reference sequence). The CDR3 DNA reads TGTGCCAGCAGCCCCCTTGGACAGGATAGGAACACTGAAGCTTTCTTT. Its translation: CASSPLGQDRNTEAFF.

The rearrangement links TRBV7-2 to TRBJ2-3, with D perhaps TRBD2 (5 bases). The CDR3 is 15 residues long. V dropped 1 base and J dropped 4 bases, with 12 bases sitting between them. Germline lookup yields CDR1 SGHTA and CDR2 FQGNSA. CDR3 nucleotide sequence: TGTGCCAGCAGCTTAGATGGGCGGGTATCAGATACGCAGTATTTT. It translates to CASSLDGRVSDTQYF.

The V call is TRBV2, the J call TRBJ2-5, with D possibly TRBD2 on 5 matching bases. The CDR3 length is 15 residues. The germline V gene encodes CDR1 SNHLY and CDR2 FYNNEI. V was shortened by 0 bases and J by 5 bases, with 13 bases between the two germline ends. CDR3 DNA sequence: TGTGCCAGCAGTGAAGCAGGAGCGGACGGGGAGACCCAGTACTTC. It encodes CASSEAGADGETQYF.

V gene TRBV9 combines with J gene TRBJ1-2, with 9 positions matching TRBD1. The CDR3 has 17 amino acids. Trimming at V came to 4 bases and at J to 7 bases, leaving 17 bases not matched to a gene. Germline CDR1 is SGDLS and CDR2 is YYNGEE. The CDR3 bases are TGTGCCAGCAGCCCATCTGGACAGGGGAGGTTTTCGGTTGGCTACACCTTC. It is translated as CASSPSGQGRFSVGYTF.

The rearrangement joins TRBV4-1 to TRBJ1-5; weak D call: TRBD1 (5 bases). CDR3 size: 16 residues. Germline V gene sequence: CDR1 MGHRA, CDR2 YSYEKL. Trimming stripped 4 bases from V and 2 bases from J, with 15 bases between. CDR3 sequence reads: CASSLGRGAGNQPQHF. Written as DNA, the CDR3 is TGCGCCAGCAGCCTAGGAAGGGGCGCGGGCAATCAGCCCCAGCATTTT.

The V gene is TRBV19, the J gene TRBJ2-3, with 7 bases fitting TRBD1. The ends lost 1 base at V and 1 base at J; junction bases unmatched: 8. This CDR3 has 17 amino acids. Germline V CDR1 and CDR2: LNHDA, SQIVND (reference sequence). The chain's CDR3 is CASSIGSTGDGTDTQYF. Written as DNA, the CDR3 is TGTGCCAGTAGTATAGGTAGTACAGGGGATGGCACAGATACGCAGTATTTT.

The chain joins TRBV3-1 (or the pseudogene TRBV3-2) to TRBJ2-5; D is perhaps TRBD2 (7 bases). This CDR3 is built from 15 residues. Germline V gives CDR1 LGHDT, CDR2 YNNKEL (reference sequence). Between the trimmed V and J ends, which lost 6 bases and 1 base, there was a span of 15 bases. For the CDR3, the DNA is TGTGCCAGCAGGGGGGGGCCGGGCGGCCAAGAGACCCAGTACTTC. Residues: CASRGGPGGQETQYF.

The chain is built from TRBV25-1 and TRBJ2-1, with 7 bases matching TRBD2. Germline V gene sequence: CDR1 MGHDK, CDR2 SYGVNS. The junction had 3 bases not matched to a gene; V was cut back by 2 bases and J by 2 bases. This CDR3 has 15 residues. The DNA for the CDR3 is TGTGCCAGCAGTGAAGGCGGGGGTCCCTACAATGAGCAGTTCTTC. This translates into CASSEGGGPYNEQFF.

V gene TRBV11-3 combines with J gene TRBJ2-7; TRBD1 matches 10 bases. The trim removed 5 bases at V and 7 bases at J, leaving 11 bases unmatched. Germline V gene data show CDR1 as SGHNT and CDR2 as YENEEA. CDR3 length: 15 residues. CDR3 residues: CASSRQGARSGEQYF. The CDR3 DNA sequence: TGTGCCAGCAGCCGACAGGGGGCGCGCTCGGGGGAGCAGTACTTC.

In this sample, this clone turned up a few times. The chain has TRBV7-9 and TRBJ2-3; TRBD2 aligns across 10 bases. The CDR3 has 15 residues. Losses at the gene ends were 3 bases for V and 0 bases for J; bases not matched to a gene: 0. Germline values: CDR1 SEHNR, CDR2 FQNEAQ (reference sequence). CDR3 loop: CASSFSGGSTDTQYF. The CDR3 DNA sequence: TGTGCCAGCAGCTTTAGCGGGGGGAGCACAGATACGCAGTATTTT. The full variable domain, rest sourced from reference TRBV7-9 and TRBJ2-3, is DTGVSQNPRHKITKRGQNVTFRCDPISEHNRLYWYRQTLGQGPEFLTYFQNEAQLEKSRLLSDRFSAERPKGSFSTLEIQRTEQGDSAMYLCASSFSGGSTDTQYFGPGTRLTVL.

The CDR3 loop reads CASSSKEGARREQYF. The CDR3 DNA sequence: TGTGCCAGCAGCTCGAAGGAGGGCGCGCGGCGCGAGCAGTACTTC. V is TRBV7-9 and J is TRBJ2-7, with D perhaps TRBD2 (6 bases). CDR3 length: 15 amino acids. Germline CDR1 and CDR2: SEHNR and FQNEAQ (reference sequence). V was trimmed by 4 bases and J by 6 bases, leaving 19 bases between them.

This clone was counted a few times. Here the CDR3 reads CASSLPGGDGYTF. CDR3 nucleotide sequence: TGCGCCAGCAGCTTGCCCGGGGGGGATGGCTACACCTTC. The rearrangement uses TRBV5-1 and TRBJ1-2; the D gene is possibly TRBD1 (5 bases). CDR1 is SGHRS, CDR2 YFSETQ, per germline. The CDR3 is 13 residues long. The germline V and J ends were trimmed by 1 base and 6 bases, with 10 bases remaining between them. Full variable domain (missing parts from reference TRBV5-1 and TRBJ1-2): KAGVTQTPRYLIKTRGQQVTLSCSPISGHRSVSWYQQTPGQGLQFLFEYFSETQRNKGNFPGRFSGRQFSNSRSEMNVSTLELGDSALYLCASSLPGGDGYTFGSGTRLTVV.

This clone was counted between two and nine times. In DNA form, the CDR3 reads TGTGCCAGCAGTGGGACAGGGGGCGGCCGTTGGAACACTGAAGCTTTCTTT. Its protein is CASSGTGGGRWNTEAFF. This chain joins TRBV28 and TRBJ1-1; 12 nucleotides agree with TRBD1. Germline V gene data show CDR1 as MDHEN and CDR2 as SYDVKM. This CDR3 contains 17 residues. V trimming: 5 bases; J trimming: 1 base; junction bases outside the gene matches: 8.

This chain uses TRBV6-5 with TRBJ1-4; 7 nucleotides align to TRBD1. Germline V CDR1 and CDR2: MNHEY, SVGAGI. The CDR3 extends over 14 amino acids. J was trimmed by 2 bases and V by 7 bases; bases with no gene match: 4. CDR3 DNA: TGTGCCAGCAAAGGGACAGCGACTAATGAAAAACTGTTTTTT. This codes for CASKGTATNEKLFF.

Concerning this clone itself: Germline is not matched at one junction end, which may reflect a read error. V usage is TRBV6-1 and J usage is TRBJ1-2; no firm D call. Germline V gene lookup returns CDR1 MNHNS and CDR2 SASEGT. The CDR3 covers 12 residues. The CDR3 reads CASSEVVRGYTF. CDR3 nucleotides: TGTGCCAGCAGCGAAGTGGTACGGGGCTACACCTTC.

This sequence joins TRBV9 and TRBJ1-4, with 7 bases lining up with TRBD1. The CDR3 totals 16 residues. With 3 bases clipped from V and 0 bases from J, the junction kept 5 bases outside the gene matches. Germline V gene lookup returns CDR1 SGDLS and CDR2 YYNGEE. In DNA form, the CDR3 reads TGTGCCAGCAGCGCCGGGACAGTTTCAACTAATGAAAAACTGTTTTTT. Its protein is CASSAGTVSTNEKLFF.

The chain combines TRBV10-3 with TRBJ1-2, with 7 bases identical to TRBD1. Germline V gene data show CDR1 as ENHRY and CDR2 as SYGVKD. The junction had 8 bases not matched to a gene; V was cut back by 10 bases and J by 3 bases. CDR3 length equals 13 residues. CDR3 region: CATGTDSDYGYTF. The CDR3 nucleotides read TGTGCCACCGGGACAGATTCCGACTATGGCTACACCTTC.

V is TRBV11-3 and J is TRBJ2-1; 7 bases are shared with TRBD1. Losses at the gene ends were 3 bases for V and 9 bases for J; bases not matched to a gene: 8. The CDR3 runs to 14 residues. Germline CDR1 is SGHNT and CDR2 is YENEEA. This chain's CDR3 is CASSLGQIMSEQFF. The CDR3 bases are TGTGCCAGCAGCTTGGGACAGATTATGAGTGAGCAGTTCTTC. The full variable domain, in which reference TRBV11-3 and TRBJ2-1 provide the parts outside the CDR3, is EAGVVQSPRYKIIEKKQPVAFWCNPISGHNTLYWYLQNLGQGPELLIRYENEEAVDDSQLPKDRFSAERLKGVDSTLKIQPAELGDSAVYLCASSLGQIMSEQFFGPGTRLTVL.

CDR3 residues: CASSGIMTVSNQPQHF. The CDR3 nucleotides read TGTGCCAGCAGTGGAATTATGACAGTTAGCAATCAGCCCCAGCATTTT. This chain connects TRBV6-1 to TRBJ1-5; D might be TRBD1 (5 bases). The CDR3 runs 16 residues. Per germline, CDR1 MNHNS and CDR2 SASEGT. Trimming cost V 4 bases and J 0 bases, with 13 bases left between them.

The CDR3 loop is CASSLRYETQYF. The CDR3 bases are TGTGCCAGCAGTCTGAGGTACGAGACCCAGTACTTC. The chain is built from TRBV25-1 and TRBJ2-5; D unresolved. The germline CDR1 and CDR2 sequences are MGHDK and SYGVNS. The V gene lost 5 bases and the J gene lost 5 bases, with 9 bases spanning the gap. This CDR3 spans 12 amino acids.

CDR3 amino acids: CSARIGTGNSYEQYF. The DNA of the CDR3 is TGCAGCGCTCGGATCGGGACAGGGAACTCCTACGAGCAGTACTTC. The chain is built from TRBV29-1 and TRBJ2-7; 9 bases are shared with TRBD1. Germline trimming cut 7 bases from V and 0 bases from J; bases unmatched to any gene: 10. Germline CDR1 is SQVTM and CDR2 is ANQGSEA. This CDR3 contains 15 residues.

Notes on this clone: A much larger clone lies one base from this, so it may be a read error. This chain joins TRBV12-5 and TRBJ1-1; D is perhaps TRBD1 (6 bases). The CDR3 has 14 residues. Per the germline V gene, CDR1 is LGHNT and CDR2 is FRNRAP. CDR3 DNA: TGTGCTAGTGGTACAGGGATAATGAACACTGAAGTTTTCTTT. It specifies CASGTGIMNTEVFF.